The entry that follows covers one T cell receptor (beta chain) sequence. Germline CDR1 and CDR2: SNHLY and FYNNEI. This CDR3 is 14 amino acids long. The germline V and J ends were trimmed by 4 bases and 4 bases, with 13 bases remaining between them. Assay: immunoSEQ multiplex PCR; the TCRdb copy retains only in-frame clones and omits some. The profile shows about 46,000 clones, approximately 90% of them singletons. These data are taken from a study of T cell changes during pregnancy in multiple sclerosis. Material: CD8+ T cells from peripheral blood mononuclear cells, obtained in the second trimester of pregnancy. This chain uses TRBV2 with TRBJ1-2, with D perhaps matching TRBD1 (6 bases). The sequence came from a female donor with multiple sclerosis, enrolled in a pregnancy study. The CDR3, as DNA: TGTGCCAGCAGTGTACAGGGTATATTCTATGGCTACACCTTC. Protein sequence: CASSVQGIFYGYTF.